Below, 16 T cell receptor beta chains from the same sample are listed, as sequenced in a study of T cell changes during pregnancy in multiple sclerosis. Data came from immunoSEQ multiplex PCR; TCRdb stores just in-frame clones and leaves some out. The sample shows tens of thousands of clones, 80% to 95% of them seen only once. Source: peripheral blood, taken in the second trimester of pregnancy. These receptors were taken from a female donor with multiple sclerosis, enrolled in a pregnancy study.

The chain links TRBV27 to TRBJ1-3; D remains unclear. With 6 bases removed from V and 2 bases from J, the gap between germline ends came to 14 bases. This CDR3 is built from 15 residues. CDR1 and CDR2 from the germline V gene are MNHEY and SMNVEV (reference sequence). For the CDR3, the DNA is TGTGCCAGCAGATCTTTGGGAGACCCTGGAAACACCATATATTTT. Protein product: CASRSLGDPGNTIYF.

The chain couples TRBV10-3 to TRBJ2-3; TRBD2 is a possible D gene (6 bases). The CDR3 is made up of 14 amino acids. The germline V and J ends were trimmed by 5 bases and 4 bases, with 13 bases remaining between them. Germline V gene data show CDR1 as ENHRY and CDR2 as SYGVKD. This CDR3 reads CAISLGGKADTQYF. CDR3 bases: TGTGCCATCAGTTTGGGGGGTAAAGCAGATACGCAGTATTTT.

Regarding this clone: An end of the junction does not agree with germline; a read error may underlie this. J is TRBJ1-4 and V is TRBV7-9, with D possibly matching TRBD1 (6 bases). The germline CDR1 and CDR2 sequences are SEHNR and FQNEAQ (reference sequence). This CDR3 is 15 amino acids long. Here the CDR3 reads CASTLPGAAGEKLFF. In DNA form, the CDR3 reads TGTGCCAGCACCTTACCAGGGGCGGCAGGAGAAAAACTGTTTTTT.

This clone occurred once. CDR3 DNA: TGCAGCGTTGGGGCCCGATCCTACGAGCAGTACTTC. Encoded protein: CSVGARSYEQYF. This rearrangement joins TRBV29-1 to TRBJ2-7, with D uncertain. Germline CDR1 reads SQVTM; CDR2 reads ANQGSEA. Deletions cut 4 bases from V and 1 base from J, with 8 bases between. The CDR3 is made up of 12 amino acids.

Here the CDR3 reads CATSTQETQYF. The CDR3 nucleotides read TGTGCCACCAGCACACAAGAGACCCAGTACTTC. The chain couples TRBV15 to TRBJ2-5, with D unresolved. Germline values: CDR1 LNHNV, CDR2 YYDKDF (reference sequence). The length of the CDR3 is 11 residues. Trimming cost V 4 bases and J 2 bases, with 2 bases left between them.

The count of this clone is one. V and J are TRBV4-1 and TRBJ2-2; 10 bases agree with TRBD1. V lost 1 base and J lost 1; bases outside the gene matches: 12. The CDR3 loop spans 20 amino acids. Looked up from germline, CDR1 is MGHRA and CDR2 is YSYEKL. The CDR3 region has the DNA TGCGCCAGCAGCCAAGGGGGAAGGACAGGGGGGGGTCGGAACACCGGGGAGCTGTTTTTT. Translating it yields CASSQGGRTGGGRNTGELFF.

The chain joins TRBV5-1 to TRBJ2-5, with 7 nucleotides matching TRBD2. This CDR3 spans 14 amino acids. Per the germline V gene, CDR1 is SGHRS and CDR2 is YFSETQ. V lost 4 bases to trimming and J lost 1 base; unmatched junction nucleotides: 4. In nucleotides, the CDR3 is TGCGCCAGCAGCCAAGGACTAGGCCAAGAGACCCAGTACTTC. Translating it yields CASSQGLGQETQYF.

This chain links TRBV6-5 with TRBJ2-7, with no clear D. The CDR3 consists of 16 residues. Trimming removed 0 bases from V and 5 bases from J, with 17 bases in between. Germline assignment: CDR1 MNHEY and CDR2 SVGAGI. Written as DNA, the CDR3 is TGTGCCAGCAGTTACTCGAATAGCTTGTCTCCCCACGAGCAGTACTTC. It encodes CASSYSNSLSPHEQYF.

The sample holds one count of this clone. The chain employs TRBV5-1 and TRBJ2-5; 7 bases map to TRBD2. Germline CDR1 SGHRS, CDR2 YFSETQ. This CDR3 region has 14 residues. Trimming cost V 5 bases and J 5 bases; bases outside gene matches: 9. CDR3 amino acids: CASRGGVLQETQYF. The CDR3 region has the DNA TGCGCCAGCAGGGGGGGGGTCCTCCAGGAGACCCAGTACTTC.

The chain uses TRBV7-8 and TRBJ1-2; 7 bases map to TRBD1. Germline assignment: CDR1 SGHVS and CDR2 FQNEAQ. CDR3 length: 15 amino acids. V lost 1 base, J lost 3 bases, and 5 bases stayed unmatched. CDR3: CASSLGRGRDYGYTF. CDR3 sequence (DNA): TGTGCCAGCAGCTTAGGGAGGGGGCGCGACTATGGCTACACCTTC.

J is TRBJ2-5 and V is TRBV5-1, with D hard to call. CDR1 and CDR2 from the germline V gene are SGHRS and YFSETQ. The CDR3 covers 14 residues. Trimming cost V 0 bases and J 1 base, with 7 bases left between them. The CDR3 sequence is CASSLVASQETQYF. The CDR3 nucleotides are TGCGCCAGCAGCTTGGTCGCCAGCCAAGAGACCCAGTACTTC.

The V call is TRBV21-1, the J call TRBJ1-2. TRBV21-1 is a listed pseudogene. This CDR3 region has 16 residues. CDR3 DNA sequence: TGTGCCAGCAGCAAAGAAGGGGGGGGTTTCGACTATGGCTACACCTTC. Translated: CASSKEGGGFDYGYTF.

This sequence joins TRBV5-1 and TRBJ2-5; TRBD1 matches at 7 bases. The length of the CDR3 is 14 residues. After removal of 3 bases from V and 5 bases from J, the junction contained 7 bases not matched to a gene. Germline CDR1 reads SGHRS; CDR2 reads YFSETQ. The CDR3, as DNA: TGCGCCAGCAGCTCTAAGGGGGCTTGGGAGACCCAGTACTTC. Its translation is CASSSKGAWETQYF. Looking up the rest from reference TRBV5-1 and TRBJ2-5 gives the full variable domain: KAGVTQTPRYLIKTRGQQVTLSCSPISGHRSVSWYQQTPGQGLQFLFEYFSETQRNKGNFPGRFSGRQFSNSRSEMNVSTLELGDSALYLCASSSKGAWETQYFGPGTRLLVL.

CDR3 nucleotide sequence: TGTGCCAGCAGTGTACTAGCGGATAAGCGTAGGGAGACCCAGTACTTC. Translated: CASSVLADKRRETQYF. V usage is TRBV27 and J usage is TRBJ2-5; 8 bases agree with TRBD2. This CDR3 is 16 amino acids long. The germline gives CDR1 MNHEY, CDR2 SMNVEV (reference sequence). The V and J ends lost 5 bases and 5 bases, in that order; junction bases with no gene match: 13.

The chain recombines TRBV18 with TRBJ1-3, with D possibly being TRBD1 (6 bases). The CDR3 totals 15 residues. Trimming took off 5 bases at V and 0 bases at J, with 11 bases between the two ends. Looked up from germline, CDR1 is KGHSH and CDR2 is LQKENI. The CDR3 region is CASSNRDTSGNTIYF. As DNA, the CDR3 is TGTGCCAGCTCAAACCGGGACACCTCTGGAAACACCATATATTTT.

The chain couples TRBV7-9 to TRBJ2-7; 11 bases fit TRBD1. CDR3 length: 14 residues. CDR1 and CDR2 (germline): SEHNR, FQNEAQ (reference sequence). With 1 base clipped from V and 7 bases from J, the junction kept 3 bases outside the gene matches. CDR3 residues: CASSLEGQGGEQYF. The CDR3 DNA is TGTGCCAGCAGCTTAGAGGGACAGGGGGGGGAGCAGTACTTC.